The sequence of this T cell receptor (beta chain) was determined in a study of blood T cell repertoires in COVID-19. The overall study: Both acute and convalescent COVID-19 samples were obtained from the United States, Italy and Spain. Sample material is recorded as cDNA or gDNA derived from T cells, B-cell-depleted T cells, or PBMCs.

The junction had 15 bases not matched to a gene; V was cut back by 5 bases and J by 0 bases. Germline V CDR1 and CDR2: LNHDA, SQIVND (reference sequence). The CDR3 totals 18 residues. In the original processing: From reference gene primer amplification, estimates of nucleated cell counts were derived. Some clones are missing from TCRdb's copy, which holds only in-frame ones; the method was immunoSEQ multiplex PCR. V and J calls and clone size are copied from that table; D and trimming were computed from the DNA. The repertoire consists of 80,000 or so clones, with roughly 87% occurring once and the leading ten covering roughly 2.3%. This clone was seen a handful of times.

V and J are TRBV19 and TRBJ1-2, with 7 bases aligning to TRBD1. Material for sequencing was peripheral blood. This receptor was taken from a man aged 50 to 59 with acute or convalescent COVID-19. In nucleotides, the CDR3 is TGTGCCAGTAGTCCCCTGGGTCCAGGGGGAATATCTAACTATGGCTACACCTTC. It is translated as CASSPLGPGGISNYGYTF.